These T cell receptor beta chains were read from a single sample in a study of CD8 T cells in ankylosing spondylitis. MiXCR, applied by TCRdb to the 5' RACE reads, yields one record per CDR3 protein. The sample includes under 400,000 distinct CDR3 sequences, roughly 12% of them seen just once. Specimen: blood, either unsorted or a sorted T cell fraction (not recorded which). The receptors were sampled from a female donor with ankylosing spondylitis or in good health (not recorded which). The CDR3 runs from the conserved cysteine through the conserved F or W. The D gene is left open where the match is weak. Clone size, where shown, is once, few, many, or a class for clones that have expanded.

TRBJ2-7	17	TRBV28	.	many	TGTGCCAGCAGTTTTGAGGGGTTCGGCAAGAGCTCCTACGAGCAGTACTTC	CASSFEGFGKSSYEQYF
TRBJ2-1	16	TRBV27	TRBD2	.	TGTGCCAGCAGTCCTCTGGGACTAGCGGGAGAAGACGAGCAGTTCTTC	CASSPLGLAGEDEQFF
TRBJ1-2	14	TRBV7-2	.	many	TGTGCCAGCAGCTTACCGGGCAGCAACTATGGCTACACCTTC	CASSLPGSNYGYTF
TRBJ2-1	13	TRBV7-2	.	.	TGTGCCAGCAGCCTAGATACTTACAATGAGCAGTTCTTC	CASSLDTYNEQFF
TRBJ1-2	16	TRBV12-3/TRBV12-4	TRBD1	many	TGTGCCAGCAGTTTAAGGATCTCGGGACAGGTCTATGGCTACACCTTC	CASSLRISGQVYGYTF
TRBJ2-5	16	TRBV5-1	TRBD2	.	TGCGCCAGCAGCCCGGCCAGCGGGAGAATCAGAGAGACCCAGTACTTC	CASSPASGRIRETQYF
TRBJ2-3	12	TRBV29-1	.	many	TGCAGCGTTGCCCCGACTGTAGATACGCAGTATTTT	CSVAPTVDTQYF
TRBJ2-1	16	TRBV11-2	TRBD2	many	TGTGCCAGCAGCACACGGCCGGGAGGATTTGACAATGAGCAGTTCTTC	CASSTRPGGFDNEQFF
TRBJ2-5	16	TRBV7-9	TRBD2	.	TGTGCCAGCAGCTTAGCGCGGGCTAGCGGACAAGAGACCCAGTACTTC	CASSLARASGQETQYF
TRBJ2-7	15	TRBV7-2	TRBD2	.	TGTGCCAGCAGCTTAGTAGCCGCGGGAGGGTACGAGCAGTGCTTC	CASSLVAAGGYEQCF
TRBJ2-5	14	TRBV5-1	.	many	TGCGCCAGCAGCTTGGCTGGGATTCAAGAGACCCAGTACTTC	CASSLAGIQETQYF
TRBJ2-5	19	TRBV20-1	.	few	TGCTGTGCTAGAGATCGTAGGGCCCTAGGAGGGTCAACCCCAGGGACCCAGTACTTC	CCARDRRALGGSTPGTQYF
TRBJ2-2	19	TRBV11-2	TRBD2	medium-sized	TGTGCCAGCAGCTTAATCGTTCAGCCCGGACTAGCGGGGATCGGGGAGCTGTTTTTT	CASSLIVQPGLAGIGELFF
TRBJ1-2	18	TRBV6-2/TRBV6-3	TRBD1	few	TGTGCCAGCAGTGTCGACAGGGTTGGCGTCGGGTCCTACTATGGCTACACCTTC	CASSVDRVGVGSYYGYTF
TRBJ1-1	15	TRBV12-3/TRBV12-4	.	many	TGTGCCAGCAGCCCTATTCGCGGGATGAACACTGAAGCTTTCTTT	CASSPIRGMNTEAFF
TRBJ1-1	12	TRBV28	.	many	TGTGCCAGCACCCCACGGCTAACTGAAGCTTTCTTT	CASTPRLTEAFF
TRBJ2-5	14	TRBV12-3/TRBV12-4	TRBD2	.	TGTGCCAGCAGTTTTCTAGCGGGACAAGAGACCCAGTACTTC	CASSFLAGQETQYF
TRBJ2-6	15	TRBV20-1	.	.	TGCAGTGCTCCCACTAGTTTCCCTGGGGCCAACGTCCTGACTTTC	CSAPTSFPGANVLTF
TRBJ2-1	17	TRBV5-1	.	many	TGCGCCAGCAGCTGGCGGGTATTAGCGGATATTAACAATGAGCAGTTCTTC	CASSWRVLADINNEQFF
TRBJ2-7	14	TRBV7-2	.	few	TGTGCCAGCAGCCCCGGCGGTTACGCGTCAGAGCAGTACTTC	CASSPGGYASEQYF
TRBJ2-7	14	TRBV4-3	.	few	TGCGCCAGCAGCCAAGATCTGCGGGAAGGGGAGCAGTACTTC	CASSQDLREGEQYF
TRBJ1-2	15	TRBV20-1	.	many	TGCAGTGCCCCACTGGACGGCCAGACTAACTATGGCTACACCTTC	CSAPLDGQTNYGYTF
TRBJ2-1	15	TRBV5-1	TRBD2	many	TGCGCCAGCAGCTTAACCGGGACTAGCGGGAATGAGCAGTTCTTC	CASSLTGTSGNEQFF
TRBJ2-5	15	TRBV27	TRBD2	many	TGTGCCAGCAGTTTCCTAGCGGGAGGAAAGGAGACCCAGTACTTC	CASSFLAGGKETQYF
TRBJ1-6	12	TRBV20-1	.	.	TGCCGGGTCGAGACGGGATATTCACCCCTCCACTTT	CRVETGYSPLHF
TRBJ1-1	14	TRBV5-1	.	many	TGCGCCAGCAGCTTGCAGGTAATGAACACTGAAGCTTTCTTT	CASSLQVMNTEAFF
TRBJ1-1	16	TRBV7-2	.	few	TGTGCCAGCAGCTTAGCAAGTCAGGGATCAGGCACTGAAGCTTTCTTT	CASSLASQGSGTEAFF